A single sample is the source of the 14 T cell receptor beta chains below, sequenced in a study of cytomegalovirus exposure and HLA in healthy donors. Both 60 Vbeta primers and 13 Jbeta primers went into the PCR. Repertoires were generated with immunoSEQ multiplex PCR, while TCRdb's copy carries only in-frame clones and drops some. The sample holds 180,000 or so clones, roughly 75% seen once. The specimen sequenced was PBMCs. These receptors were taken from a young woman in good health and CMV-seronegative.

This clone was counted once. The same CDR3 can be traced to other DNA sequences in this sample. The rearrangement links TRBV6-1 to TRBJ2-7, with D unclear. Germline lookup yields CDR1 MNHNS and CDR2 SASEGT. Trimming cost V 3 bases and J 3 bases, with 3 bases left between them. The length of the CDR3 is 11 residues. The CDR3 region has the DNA TGTGCCAGCAGTGATAACTACGAGCAGTACTTC. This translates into CASSDNYEQYF.

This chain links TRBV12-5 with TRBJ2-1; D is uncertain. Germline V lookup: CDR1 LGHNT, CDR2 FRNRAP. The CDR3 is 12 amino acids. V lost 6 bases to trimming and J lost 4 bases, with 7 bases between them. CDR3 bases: TGTGCTAGTGGCCCCCGGTACAATGAGCAGTTCTTC. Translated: CASGPRYNEQFF.

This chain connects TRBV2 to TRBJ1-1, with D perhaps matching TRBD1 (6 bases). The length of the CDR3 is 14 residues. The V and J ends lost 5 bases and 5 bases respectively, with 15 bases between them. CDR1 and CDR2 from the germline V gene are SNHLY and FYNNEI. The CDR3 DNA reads TGTGCCAGCAGTAACACACAGGGCGGGACTGAAGCTTTCTTT. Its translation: CASSNTQGGTEAFF.

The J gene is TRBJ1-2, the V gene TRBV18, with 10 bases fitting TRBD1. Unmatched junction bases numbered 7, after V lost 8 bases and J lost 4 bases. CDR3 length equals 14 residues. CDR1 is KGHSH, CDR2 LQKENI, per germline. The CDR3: CASRDRGFGYGYTF. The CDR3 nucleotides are TGTGCCAGCCGGGACAGGGGTTTCGGCTATGGCTACACCTTC.

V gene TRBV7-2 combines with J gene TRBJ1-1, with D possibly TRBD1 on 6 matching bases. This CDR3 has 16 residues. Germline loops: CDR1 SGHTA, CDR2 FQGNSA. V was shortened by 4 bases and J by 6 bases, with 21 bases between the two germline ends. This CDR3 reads CASSSLAWGRIAEAFF. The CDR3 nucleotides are TGTGCCAGCAGCTCGTTGGCGTGGGGGCGAATCGCTGAAGCTTTCTTT. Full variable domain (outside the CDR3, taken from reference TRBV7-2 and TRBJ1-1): GAGVSQSPSNKVTEKGKDVELRCDPISGHTALYWYRQSLGQGLEFLIYFQGNSAPDKSGLPSDRFSAERTGGSVSTLTIQRTQQEDSAVYLCASSSLAWGRIAEAFFGQGTRLTVV.

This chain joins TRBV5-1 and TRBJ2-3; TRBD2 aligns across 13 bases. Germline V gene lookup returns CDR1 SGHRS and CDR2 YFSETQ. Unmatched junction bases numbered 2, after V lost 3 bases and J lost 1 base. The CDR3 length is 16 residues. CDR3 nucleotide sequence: TGCGCCAGCAGCTACGGGACTAGCGGGGGCACAGATACGCAGTATTTT. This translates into CASSYGTSGGTDTQYF.

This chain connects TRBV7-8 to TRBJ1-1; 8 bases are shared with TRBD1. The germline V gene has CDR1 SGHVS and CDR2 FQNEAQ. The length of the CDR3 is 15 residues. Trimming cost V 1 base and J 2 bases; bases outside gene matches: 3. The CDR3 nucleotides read TGTGCCAGCAGCTTAGTGGGGACAGGAAACACTGAAGCTTTCTTT. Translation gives CASSLVGTGNTEAFF.

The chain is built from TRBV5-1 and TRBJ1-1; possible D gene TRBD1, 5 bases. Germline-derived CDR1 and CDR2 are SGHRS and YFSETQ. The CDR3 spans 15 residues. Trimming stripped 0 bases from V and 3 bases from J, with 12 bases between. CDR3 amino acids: CASSLEQVDYTEAFF. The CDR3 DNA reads TGCGCCAGCAGCTTGGAACAGGTCGATTACACTGAAGCTTTCTTT.

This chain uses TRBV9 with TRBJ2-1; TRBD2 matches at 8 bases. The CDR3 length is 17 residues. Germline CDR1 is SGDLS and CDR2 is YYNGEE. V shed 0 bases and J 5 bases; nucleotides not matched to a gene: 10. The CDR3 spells CASSVDVGTRAHNEQFF. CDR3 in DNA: TGTGCCAGCAGCGTAGATGTTGGGACTAGGGCCCACAATGAGCAGTTCTTC. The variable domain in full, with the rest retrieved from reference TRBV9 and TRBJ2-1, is DSGVTQTPKHLITATGQRVTLRCSPRSGDLSVYWYQQSLDQGLQFLIQYYNGEERAKGNILERFSAQQFPDLHSELNLSSLELGDSALYFCASSVDVGTRAHNEQFFGPGTRLTVL.

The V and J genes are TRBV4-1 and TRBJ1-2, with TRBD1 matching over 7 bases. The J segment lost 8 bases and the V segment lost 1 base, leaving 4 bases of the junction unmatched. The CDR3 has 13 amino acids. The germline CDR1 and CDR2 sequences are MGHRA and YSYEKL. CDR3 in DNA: TGCGCCAGCAGCCAAGGTCAGGGGGAAGGCTACACCTTC. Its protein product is CASSQGQGEGYTF.

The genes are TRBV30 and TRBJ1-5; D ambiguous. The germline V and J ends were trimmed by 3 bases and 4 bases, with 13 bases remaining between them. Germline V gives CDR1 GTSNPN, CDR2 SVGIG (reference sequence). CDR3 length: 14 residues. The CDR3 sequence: CAWRGPSGNQPQHF. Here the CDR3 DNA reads TGTGCCTGGAGAGGCCCTTCGGGTAATCAGCCCCAGCATTTT.

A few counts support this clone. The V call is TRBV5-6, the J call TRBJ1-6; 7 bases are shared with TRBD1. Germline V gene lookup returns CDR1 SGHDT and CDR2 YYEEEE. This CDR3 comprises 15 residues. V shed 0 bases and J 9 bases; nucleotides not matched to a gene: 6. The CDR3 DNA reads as TGTGCCAGCAGCTTGGCCGCGACAGGGCCTTCACCCCTCCACTTT. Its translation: CASSLAATGPSPLHF.

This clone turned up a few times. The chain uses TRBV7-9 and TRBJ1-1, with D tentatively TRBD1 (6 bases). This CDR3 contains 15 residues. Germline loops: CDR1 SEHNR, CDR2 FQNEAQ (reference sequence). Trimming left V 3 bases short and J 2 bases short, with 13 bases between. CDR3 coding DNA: TGTGCCAGCAGCTTGAAGGACAGTAGTAACACTGAAGCTTTCTTT. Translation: CASSLKDSSNTEAFF.

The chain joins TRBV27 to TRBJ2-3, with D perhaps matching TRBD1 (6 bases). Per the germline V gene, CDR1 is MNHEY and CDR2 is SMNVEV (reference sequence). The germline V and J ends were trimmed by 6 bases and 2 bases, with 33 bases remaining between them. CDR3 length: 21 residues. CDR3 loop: CASRPFRPQGYSTKNTDTQYF. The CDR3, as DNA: TGTGCCAGCAGACCATTTAGACCCCAGGGGTACTCAACAAAGAACACAGATACGCAGTATTTT.